The clone carrying this T cell receptor beta chain came up a few times. The target antigen is unknown. This record belongs to a study of identical twins. Whole-study findings and limits: Partial confounding of zero-insertion analyses by invariant MAIT and iNKT cells was possible. The abundant beta clonotypes from cord blood had fewer insertions, and memory repertoires had none of this. Twins' surplus sharing was weaker for beta out-of-frame sequences.

With 0 bases clipped from V and 6 bases from J, the junction kept 3 bases outside the gene matches. There are 15 residues in the CDR3. Unique molecular identifiers were present on cDNA, and template switching added a universal primer site. From the 5' RACE reads, TCRdb called clonotypes with MiXCR, one entry per CDR3 protein. Of more than 1.5 million distinct CDR3 sequences listed, under 35% were seen once; the top ten hold about 0.27%. The sequence was collected from a newborn girl in good health. This rearrangement joins TRBV12-3 or TRBV12-4 to TRBJ1-5; TRBD1 matches 9 bases. Sequencing was carried out using cord blood. This chain's CDR3 is CASSLATGGSQPQHF. For the CDR3, the DNA is TGTGCCAGCAGTTTAGCTACAGGGGGCAGTCAGCCCCAGCATTTT.